The present entry profiles one TCR beta chain with its context. Antigen: not known. The sample belongs to a study of cytomegalovirus exposure and HLA in healthy donors. Study results and limitations: Among CMV-associated TCR beta chains, most appeared HLA-restricted in a later analysis. A later analysis showed HLA-associated TCR beta chains outstripping equally common others in clonal expansion.

60 Vbeta and 13 Jbeta primers were used in PCR. As handled by the study authors: Roughly 73 million unique TCR beta chains, roughly 11 million of them shared, were counted by a later analysis. The method was immunoSEQ multiplex PCR; TCRdb's version includes in-frame clones alone and lacks a portion of them. Clonal size and the V and J genes are those of that table, whereas D and trimming came from the DNA. The sample shows tens of thousands of clones, just under 70% of them seen only once. This CDR3 is 18 amino acids long. CDR1 MGHRA and CDR2 YSYEKL come from the germline V gene. With V trimmed by 1 base and J by 10 bases, 13 bases remained unmatched.

This clonotype was sampled from a woman in her fifties or sixties in good health and CMV-seropositive. J is TRBJ2-1 and V is TRBV4-1, with 13 bases identical to TRBD2. The sequenced sample consisted of PBMCs. The CDR3 coding sequence is TGCGCCAGCAGCCAAGCGGGACTAGCGGGACCAAACGGCGCGGAGCAGTTCTTC. This translates into CASSQAGLAGPNGAEQFF.